Each of the 14 T cell receptor beta chains below was sequenced from the same sample in a study of CD8 T cells in Susac syndrome. Random hexamers were used to reverse transcribe the RNA input (about 0.5 to 1 ug). One entry per CDR3 protein, called by TCRdb with MiXCR from the immunoSEQ multiplex PCR reads. This repertoire shows about 400,000 distinct CDR3 sequences, more than 70% found once; its top ten account for around 0.12%. Sequencing was done on a sample of CD8+ T cells from PBMCs. Receptor source: a human donor with multiple sclerosis.

The rearrangement joins TRBV6-5 to TRBJ2-5; D may be TRBD2 (6 bases). This CDR3 is 14 amino acids long. The germline V gene encodes CDR1 MNHEY and CDR2 SVGAGI. V lost 2 bases and J 1 base, leaving 8 bases between the germline ends. The CDR3 nucleotides read TGTGCCAGCAGTTACGAGGGACTCCAAGAGACCCAGTACTTC. Amino acid sequence: CASSYEGLQETQYF.

This sequence joins TRBV6-1 and TRBJ2-3, with 8 bases that match TRBD2. V shed 4 bases, J shed 4 bases, and the junction held 7 bases outside the gene matches. This CDR3 is built from 15 residues. Germline lookup yields CDR1 MNHNS and CDR2 SASEGT. CDR3 in DNA: TGTGCCAGCAGTGGGGACCCGGGAGGGTCAGATACGCAGTATTTT. It translates to CASSGDPGGSDTQYF.

This chain uses TRBV7-8 with TRBJ2-7, with 9 bases that match TRBD1. Germline trimming cut 5 bases from V and 6 bases from J; bases unmatched to any gene: 11. This CDR3 spans 15 amino acids. Germline CDR1 and CDR2: SGHVS and FQNEAQ. CDR3 amino acids: CASSPQGQGIREQYF. The CDR3 nucleotides read TGTGCCAGCAGCCCCCAGGGACAGGGAATTCGCGAGCAGTACTTC.

The rearrangement uses TRBV12-3 or TRBV12-4 and TRBJ1-5, with TRBD1 matching 7 bases. The CDR3 has 16 residues. With V trimmed by 1 base and J by 0 bases, 3 bases remained unmatched. This chain's CDR3 is CASSLGGQYSNQPQHF. In DNA form, the CDR3 reads TGTGCCAGCAGTTTAGGGGGACAGTATAGCAATCAGCCCCAGCATTTT.

The rearrangement links TRBV6-4 to TRBJ2-7; D uncertain. Trimming cost V 0 bases and J 2 bases, with 14 bases left between them. The germline gives CDR1 MRHNA, CDR2 SNTAGT. CDR3 size: 16 residues. This CDR3 is CASSDSRHPVTYEQYF. The DNA for the CDR3 is TGTGCCAGCAGTGACTCCAGGCACCCGGTTACCTACGAGCAGTACTTC.

The chain links TRBV4-1 to TRBJ1-5; D gene uncertain. This CDR3 has 15 residues. Germline CDR1 reads MGHRA; CDR2 reads YSYEKL. With 4 bases removed from V and 1 base from J, the gap between germline ends came to 11 bases. CDR3: CASSPILSSNQPQHF. CDR3 DNA: TGCGCCAGCAGCCCTATACTCTCGAGCAATCAGCCCCAGCATTTT.

V usage is TRBV4-1 and J usage is TRBJ1-5; D is unresolved. There are 13 residues in the CDR3. The V end lost 0 bases, the J end lost 5 bases, and 5 bases lay between the germline ends. In germline, CDR1 is MGHRA, CDR2 YSYEKL. In DNA, the CDR3 is TGCGCCAGCAGCCAAGAAGTCGATCAGCCCCAGCATTTT. Protein sequence: CASSQEVDQPQHF.

The chain couples TRBV12-3 or TRBV12-4 to TRBJ2-7, with 12 bases fitting TRBD2. This CDR3 region has 16 residues. Unmatched junction bases numbered 10, after V lost 5 bases and J lost 5 bases. The chain's CDR3 is CASSPTSGRDLDEQYF. Here the CDR3 DNA reads TGTGCCAGCAGTCCGACTAGCGGGAGAGACCTGGACGAGCAGTACTTC.

J is TRBJ1-2 and V is TRBV27; D perhaps matches TRBD1 (5 bases). Germline CDR1 reads MNHEY; CDR2 reads SMNVEV (reference sequence). The CDR3 runs to 15 residues. Between the trimmed V and J ends, which lost 3 bases and 5 bases, there was a span of 16 bases. DNA for the CDR3: TGTGCCAGCAGTTTGGGAAACGACAGAGTTTATGGCTACACCTTC. Protein sequence: CASSLGNDRVYGYTF.

The table lists this clonotype with a count of one. The chain is built from TRBV4-1 and TRBJ1-5; TRBD1 matches 9 bases. Germline lookup yields CDR1 MGHRA and CDR2 YSYEKL. V gave up 0 bases and J gave up 6 bases; unmatched junction bases: 3. This CDR3 is 15 amino acids long. In DNA, the CDR3 is TGCGCCAGCAGCCAAGAGGACAGGGGAGGTCAGCCCCAGCATTTT. Its protein product is CASSQEDRGGQPQHF.

This clonotype was picked up a small number of times. The V and J genes are TRBV6-1 and TRBJ1-5; TRBD1 matches at 10 bases. V was clipped by 5 bases and J by 5 bases; unmatched bases: 6. CDR1 and CDR2 from the germline V gene are MNHNS and SASEGT. The CDR3 has 15 residues. The DNA for the CDR3 is TGTGCCAGCAGTCGACAGGGGGCCTCTCATCAGCCCCAGCATTTT. Translating gives CASSRQGASHQPQHF.

The chain joins TRBV15 to TRBJ2-1, with unresolved D. V lost 0 bases and J 8 bases, leaving 5 bases between the germline ends. From germline, CDR1 is LNHNV and CDR2 YYDKDF (reference sequence). The CDR3 totals 12 residues. The CDR3 loop is CATSRESHEQFF. The DNA of the CDR3 is TGTGCCACCAGCAGAGAATCCCATGAGCAGTTCTTC.

This clonotype was recorded only once. The CDR3 region is CASSAYNTEAFF. Here the CDR3 DNA reads TGTGCCAGCAGCGCCTATAACACTGAAGCTTTCTTT. V gene TRBV5-4 combines with J gene TRBJ1-1; no clear D. Germline loops: CDR1 SGHNT, CDR2 YYREEE (reference sequence). CDR3 length: 12 residues. Trimming cost V 4 bases and J 2 bases, with 6 bases left between them.

The rearrangement links TRBV5-1 to TRBJ2-7; 7 bases match TRBD1. Germline V lookup: CDR1 SGHRS, CDR2 YFSETQ. The ends lost 4 bases at V and 6 bases at J; junction bases unmatched: 7. This CDR3 spans 13 amino acids. The DNA of the CDR3 is TGCGCCAGCAGCGGGCAAGGGGGCTTCGAGCAGTACTTC. This codes for CASSGQGGFEQYF.